These 14 T cell receptor beta chains came from one sample sequenced in a study of beta chain features in type 1 diabetes. Expressed TCRB transcripts were sequenced because the entire RNA isolate underwent reverse transcription. Sequencing was performed with immunoSEQ multiplex PCR; in TCRdb, only in-frame clones are kept and a portion is missing. The profile covers 850,000 to 900,000 clones, with 15% to 20% appearing a single time and about 0.02% taken by the ten largest. Source material: naive CD4+ T cells from blood. The receptors originated from a young woman in good health.

The rearrangement uses TRBV11-2 and TRBJ2-1; possibly TRBD1 for D (7 bases). This CDR3 has 16 amino acids. V lost 3 bases and J 6 bases, leaving 18 bases between the germline ends. Per the germline V gene, CDR1 is SGHAT and CDR2 is FQNNGV. The CDR3 sequence is CASSFLARQGGNEQFF. CDR3 DNA: TGTGCCAGCAGCTTTCTTGCGAGACAGGGAGGCAATGAGCAGTTCTTC.

The rearrangement uses TRBV9 and TRBJ2-3; 9 bases are a match to TRBD2. The junction had 6 bases not matched to a gene; V was cut back by 4 bases and J by 0 bases. The CDR3 loop spans 16 amino acids. The V gene's germline CDR1 is SGDLS and CDR2 YYNGEE. CDR3 coding DNA: TGTGCCAGCAGCTCCAGGACTAGCGCTAGCACAGATACGCAGTATTTT. This codes for CASSSRTSASTDTQYF.

This clone was observed a handful of times. This rearrangement joins TRBV2 to TRBJ2-5; weak D call: TRBD1 (6 bases). The CDR3 is made up of 16 amino acids. V lost 0 bases and J lost 3, with 14 bases in between. In germline, CDR1 is SNHLY, CDR2 FYNNEI. CDR3 sequence (DNA): TGTGCCAGCAGTGAAGCGAGGTACAGGGCGAAAGAGACCCAGTACTTC. Encoded protein: CASSEARYRAKETQYF.

This clone was counted between two and nine times. The chain recombines TRBV18 with TRBJ2-5; D not certain. The V end lost 2 bases, the J end lost 1 base, and 5 bases lay between the germline ends. CDR3 length: 13 amino acids. Germline lookup yields CDR1 KGHSH and CDR2 LQKENI. Here the CDR3 reads CASSPNRQETQYF. Written as DNA, the CDR3 is TGTGCCAGCTCACCAAATCGCCAAGAGACCCAGTACTTC. Looking up the rest from reference TRBV18 and TRBJ2-5 gives the full variable domain: NAGVMQNPRHLVRRRGQEARLRCSPMKGHSHVYWYRQLPEEGLKFMVYLQKENIIDESGMPKERFSAEFPKEGPSILRIQQVVRGDSAAYFCASSPNRQETQYFGPGTRLLVL.

For this clone: Other DNA sequences of this sample code for an identical CDR3. This rearrangement joins TRBV4-2 to TRBJ2-3; D not certain. This CDR3 contains 16 residues. Trimming removed 1 base at V and 0 bases at J, with 11 bases between. Germline V gives CDR1 LGHNA, CDR2 YNFKEQ. The CDR3 DNA follows: TGTGCCAGCAGCCAAGGTGCAGGCCTCAGCACAGATACGCAGTATTTT. Translation gives CASSQGAGLSTDTQYF.

The chain uses TRBV14 and TRBJ1-1; TRBD1 is a possible D gene (5 bases). The V end lost 2 bases, the J end lost 7 bases, and 17 bases lay between the germline ends. Germline CDR1 and CDR2: SGHDN and FVKESK. This CDR3 is built from 15 residues. The CDR3 sequence is CASSQRRAGRREAFF. The CDR3 nucleotides read TGTGCCAGCAGCCAACGGCGCGCAGGGCGACGTGAAGCTTTCTTT.

A word on this clone: One end of the junction does not line up with germline, which may come from a read error. The rearrangement links TRBV5-4 to TRBJ2-1, with TRBD2 as a possible D gene (6 bases). The CDR3 covers 18 residues. Germline V lookup: CDR1 SGHNT, CDR2 YYREEE (reference sequence). This CDR3 is CASSHFSRLGGLVDEQFF. CDR3 nucleotide sequence: TGCGCCAGCAGCCATTTCTCCCGACTCGGGGGATTGGTAGATGAGCAGTTCTTC.

J is TRBJ1-2 and V is TRBV2; TRBD1 might be the D (6 bases). Germline V CDR1 and CDR2: SNHLY, FYNNEI. The CDR3 consists of 14 residues. Trimming stripped 8 bases from V and 1 base from J, with 14 bases between. The CDR3 DNA reads TGTGCCAGCGGGGGCGTCGGGCTTAACTATGGCTACACCTTC. This translates into CASGGVGLNYGYTF. The complete variable domain, with remaining parts taken from reference TRBV2 and TRBJ1-2, reads EPEVTQTPSHQVTQMGQEVILRCVPISNHLYFYWYRQILGQKVEFLVSFYNNEISEKSEIFDDQFSVERPDGSNFTLKIRSTKLEDSAMYFCASGGVGLNYGYTFGSGTRLTVV.

This clone was seen a handful of times. The chain has TRBV7-9 and TRBJ1-4; D perhaps matches TRBD1 (6 bases). V was clipped by 7 bases and J by 8 bases, with 17 bases between them. The germline V gene encodes CDR1 SEHNR and CDR2 FQNEAQ (reference sequence). This CDR3 region has 14 residues. This chain's CDR3 is CASTNSGAREKLFF. In nucleotides, the CDR3 is TGTGCCAGCACCAATTCGGGGGCGAGGGAAAAACTGTTTTTT.

The CDR3 sequence: CASSLAGVTGELFF. For the CDR3, the DNA is TGTGCCAGCAGCTTGGCGGGAGTTACCGGGGAGCTGTTTTTT. The V and J genes are TRBV7-9 and TRBJ2-2; 7 nucleotides agree with TRBD2. Germline trimming cut 3 bases from V and 5 bases from J; bases unmatched to any gene: 3. The CDR3 runs 14 residues. The V gene's germline CDR1 is SEHNR and CDR2 FQNEAQ (reference sequence).

This clone has more than one count but fewer than ten. This chain links TRBV2 with TRBJ2-5; no clear D. The closer fit of TRBJ2-7 to the DNA end suggests the J call may be wrong. CDR1 is SNHLY and CDR2 is FYNNEI in the germline V gene. The CDR3 is 12 residues long. The chain's CDR3 is CASSLLSYEQYF. CDR3 nucleotide sequence: TGTGCCAGCAGTCTTTTGTCCTACGAGCAGTACTTC.

V usage is TRBV5-1 and J usage is TRBJ2-1; TRBD2 aligns across 10 bases. Unmatched junction bases numbered 2, after V lost 0 bases and J lost 8 bases. CDR3 length equals 14 residues. Germline CDR1 reads SGHRS; CDR2 reads YFSETQ. Here the CDR3 reads CASSLGLAGDEQFF. Here the CDR3 DNA reads TGCGCCAGCAGCTTGGGGCTAGCGGGAGATGAGCAGTTCTTC.

This clone was picked up a small number of times. A read error may explain this, as a much larger clone is one base away. V usage is TRBV7-2 and J usage is TRBJ2-5; D is undetermined. The V and J ends lost 2 bases and 6 bases respectively, with 4 bases between them. The germline CDR1 and CDR2 sequences are SGHTA and FQGNSA. This CDR3 has 11 amino acids. This chain's CDR3 is CASSLQKTQYF. The CDR3 DNA reads as TGTGCCAGCAGCTTACAAAAGACCCAGTACTTC.

The chain employs TRBV5-1 and TRBJ2-5; a weak D match, TRBD2 (5 bases). This CDR3 comprises 14 residues. V dropped 0 bases and J dropped 1 base, with 7 bases sitting between them. CDR1 SGHRS and CDR2 YFSETQ come from the germline V gene. The CDR3 nucleotides read TGCGCCAGCAGCTTGGATACTAGCCAAGAGACCCAGTACTTC. Translated: CASSLDTSQETQYF.